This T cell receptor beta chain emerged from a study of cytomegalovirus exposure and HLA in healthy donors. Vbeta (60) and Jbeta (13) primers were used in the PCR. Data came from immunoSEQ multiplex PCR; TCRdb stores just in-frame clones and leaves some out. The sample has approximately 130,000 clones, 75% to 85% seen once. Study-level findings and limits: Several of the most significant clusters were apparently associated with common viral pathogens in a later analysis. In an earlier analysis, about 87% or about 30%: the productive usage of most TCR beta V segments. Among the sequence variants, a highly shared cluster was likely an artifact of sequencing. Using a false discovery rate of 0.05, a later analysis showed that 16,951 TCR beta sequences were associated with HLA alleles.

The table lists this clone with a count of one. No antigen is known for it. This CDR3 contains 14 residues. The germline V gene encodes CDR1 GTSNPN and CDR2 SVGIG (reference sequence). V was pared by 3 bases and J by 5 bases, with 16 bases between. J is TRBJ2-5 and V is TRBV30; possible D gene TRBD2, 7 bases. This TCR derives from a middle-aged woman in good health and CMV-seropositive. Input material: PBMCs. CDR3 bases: TGTGCCTGGAGCACCGGGGGGCGAGGGGAGACCCAGTACTTC. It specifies CAWSTGGRGETQYF.